Following are 9 T cell receptor beta chains from one sample sequenced in a study of blood T cell repertoires in COVID-19. Sequencing used immunoSEQ multiplex PCR; TCRdb keeps in-frame clones, though not all of them. The sample carries hundreds of thousands of clones, approximately 86% recorded once. Sample: peripheral blood. Receptor source: a woman between 65 and 79 years old with COVID-19, enrolled during active disease.

On this clone itself: This may be a read error, as it is one base from a much larger clone. In nucleotides, the CDR3 is TGTGCCAGCAGTGAAGATCGGTACCGCACAGATACGCAGTATTTT. It encodes CASSEDRYRTDTQYF. The genes are TRBV6-1 and TRBJ2-3; the D is unclear. This CDR3 has 15 residues. Trimming pared 1 base from V and 1 base from J, leaving 9 bases between. The V gene's germline CDR1 is MNHNS and CDR2 SASEGT.

This chain connects TRBV7-9 to TRBJ2-1; TRBD1 matches at 12 bases. The junction had 3 bases not matched to a gene; V was cut back by 1 base and J by 8 bases. The CDR3 contains 15 residues. Germline assignment: CDR1 SEHNR and CDR2 FQNEAQ (reference sequence). In DNA, the CDR3 is TGTGCCAGCAGCTTAGGGGACAGGGGGCACGATGAGCAGTTCTTC. Protein product: CASSLGDRGHDEQFF.

The rearrangement uses TRBV6-5 and TRBJ2-1; no clear D gene. Per the germline V gene, CDR1 is MNHEY and CDR2 is SVGAGI. The V end lost 1 base, the J end lost 8 bases, and 12 bases lay between the germline ends. There are 14 residues in the CDR3. The CDR3 is CASSYFGEHDEQFF. In nucleotides, the CDR3 is TGTGCCAGCAGTTACTTTGGAGAACACGATGAGCAGTTCTTC.

This CDR3 reads CASSTGTGEKFSYEQYF. The CDR3 DNA sequence: TGCGCCAGCAGCACCGGGACAGGGGAAAAGTTTTCCTACGAGCAGTACTTC. The rearrangement joins TRBV4-3 to TRBJ2-7, with 10 bases that match TRBD1. This CDR3 spans 17 amino acids. Germline V CDR1 and CDR2: LGHNA, YSLEER. J lost 1 base, V lost 5 bases, and 11 bases had no gene match.

This clone is a singleton in its sample. The CDR3 sequence: CASSLLSLNYGYTF. The CDR3 region has the DNA TGTGCCAGCAGTTTACTGAGCCTAAACTATGGCTACACCTTC. The genes are TRBV28 and TRBJ1-2; D unresolved. The germline V gene encodes CDR1 MDHEN and CDR2 SYDVKM. The CDR3 runs to 14 residues. V lost 2 bases and J lost 2, with 9 bases in between.

The CDR3 sequence: CATSAQDRGYGYTF. For the CDR3, the DNA is TGTGCCACCAGTGCCCAAGACAGGGGCTATGGCTACACCTTC. The V and J genes are TRBV24-1 and TRBJ1-2; 8 nucleotides agree with TRBD1. Germline V gene sequence: CDR1 KGHDR, CDR2 SFDVKD. V trimming: 5 bases; J trimming: 4 bases; junction bases outside the gene matches: 5. CDR3 length equals 14 residues.

The gene calls are TRBV7-3 and TRBJ2-1; 9 bases are shared with TRBD2. The CDR3 runs to 16 residues. The V and J ends lost 5 bases and 5 bases, in that order; junction bases with no gene match: 10. Germline V gene lookup returns CDR1 SGHTA and CDR2 FQGTGA. The DNA of the CDR3 is TGTGCCAGCAGCCTCATCCCGGGACTAGCAAACAATGAGCAGTTCTTC. Protein product: CASSLIPGLANNEQFF. Variable domain in full (rest from reference TRBV7-3 and TRBJ2-1): GAGVSQTPSNKVTEKGKYVELRCDPISGHTALYWYRQSLGQGPEFLIYFQGTGAADDSGLPNDRFFAVRPEGSVSTLKIQRTERGDSAVYLCASSLIPGLANNEQFFGPGTRLTVL.

This rearrangement joins TRBV30 to TRBJ1-2; D might be TRBD1 (5 bases). CDR3 length equals 12 residues. V was trimmed by 5 bases and J by 4 bases, leaving 11 bases between them. Germline V lookup: CDR1 GTSNPN, CDR2 SVGIG (reference sequence). The CDR3 DNA reads as TGTGCCTGGTCCTCGGGACTCTATGGCTACACCTTC. This gives the protein CAWSSGLYGYTF.

The chain joins TRBV9 to TRBJ1-1, with a possible D match to TRBD1 (6 bases). CDR1 SGDLS and CDR2 YYNGEE come from the germline V gene. V lost 4 bases and J 0 bases, leaving 13 bases between the germline ends. The CDR3 runs to 15 residues. The CDR3 region is CASSPMTGVNTEAFF. Here the CDR3 DNA reads TGTGCCAGCAGCCCTATGACAGGTGTGAACACTGAAGCTTTCTTT.